The entry that follows covers one T cell receptor beta chain sequence. This clonotype was detected ten times or more. The antigen this receptor binds is unknown. No per-base quality is available; no much larger clone lies one base away. This entry comes from a study of regulatory T cells in long-lasting Graves disease (TCRdb year 2021). Describing the broader study: In the newly diagnosed Graves' disease group, patients had been taking antithyroid drugs for less than 3 months. Peripheral blood TCR sequencing and RNA sequencing compared persistent Graves' disease patients with newly diagnosed Graves' disease patients. The study was registered as a clinical trial and conducted in China. A total of about 35 samples underwent TCR sequencing, from roughly 13 patients with persistent Graves' disease and 20 or so patients with newly diagnosed Graves' disease.

Reading from cysteine to phenylalanine, the CDR3 counts 14 amino acids. Only the CDR3 DNA is retained, 42 bases long and in frame from the first base. The germline V gene gives CDR1 as MDHEN and CDR2 as SYDVKM. V and J are truncated by 3 bases and 0 bases respectively, leaving an intervening sequence of 8 bases. The library was generated by multiplex PCR. Instrument used: Illumina HiSeq 4000. To build TCR beta libraries, CDR3 regions were amplified by Arm-PCR using iRepertoire HTBI primers. Before sequencing, the PCR products underwent gel purification. On the study's bioinformatics: Gene usage analysis of CDR3 amino acid clonotypes used the approximately 56 TRBV and 11 to 15 TRBJ segments found across samples. Filtered high-quality paired reads were merged into contigs using COPE and FqMerger. Contigs were aligned with BLAST to IMGT TRBV, TRBD and TRBJ reference genes, and CDR3 was defined per IMGT. Any clonotype with a frequency above 0.1% was classified as a highly expanded clone. Repertoire diversity was measured by Shannon entropy, and V-J evenness by the Gini coefficient. Public clonotypes were defined as clonotypes shared by more than one individual. TCRdb cleaned the public reads at Q25 with fastp, built clones with MiXCR and kept in-frame beta chains. Each entry is one CDR3 protein sequence, shown with its most common DNA and genes. These V and J calls derive from TCRdb rather than the authors' analysis. The sample table contains approximately 300,000 distinct CDR3 sequences; only one count was recorded for approximately 20% of them. The leading ten clones occupy about 40% of the sample.

Taken with the paper, the label for time point translates to: newly diagnosed GD, antithyroid drugs for less than 3 months. For both TCR sequencing and RNA sequencing, RNA was extracted from PBMCs in TRIzol. Graves' disease was diagnosed according to American Thyroid Association guidelines. The patients came from an endocrinology department in Xi'an, China. From each patient, around 9 milliliters of peripheral blood was collected into an EDTA anticoagulant tube. Ficoll Paque Plus density gradient separation was used to isolate PBMCs, and no further T cell sorting was performed. An Agilent 2100 Bioanalyzer and agarose gel were used to assess RNA quality, and a NanoDrop 2000 was used to measure RNA concentration. What the study reported, not specific to this receptor: As a limitation, the authors acknowledged that the small sample size may reduce accuracy. Preferential use of TRBV28, TRBJ1-2 and TRBJ2-5 was observed in persistent disease, whereas TRBV20-1 and TRBJ2-1 were favored in newly diagnosed disease. A larger number of public clonotypes was shared among persistent patients (fewer than 3,000) than among newly diagnosed patients (around 870). Only the TCR beta chain was sequenced and analyzed. Persistent Graves' disease patients showed lower TCR Shannon entropy and fewer highly expanded clones than newly diagnosed patients, suggesting clonal expansion. Peripheral blood alone was examined, since thyroid tissue, which constituted the primary lesion, could not be accessed.

Sequencing was performed on peripheral blood mononuclear cells (PBMCs), taken at new diagnosis, from a patient treated with antithyroid drugs. The sequence was obtained from a female donor with Graves disease. The chain couples TRBV28 to TRBJ1-1; TRBD1 might be the D gene, on 5 matching bases. The CDR3 reads CASSLLGLNTEAFF. The DNA sequence is as follows: TGTGCCAGCAGTTTGTTGGGACTGAACACTGAAGCTTTCTTT.